This T cell receptor beta chain was sequenced during a study of cytotoxic CD8 clonotypes in ibrutinib-treated CLL. Produced via immunoSEQ multiplex PCR; TCRdb's table is partial and in-frame only. Among about 130,000 clones listed, around 84% were seen once. Trimming shortened V by 2 bases and J by 6 bases, and 18 bases separated the two germline ends. Germline CDR1 SGHDT, CDR2 YYEEEE. The CDR3 sequence is 16 residues long. Sequences were derived from PBMCs, sampled after 24 months of ibrutinib treatment. V gene TRBV5-6 combines with J gene TRBJ2-1; D uncertain. This sequence was found in a human donor with chronic lymphocytic leukemia. CDR3 in amino acids: CASSFGIGLIGNEQFF. CDR3 in DNA: TGTGCCAGCAGCTTTGGCATAGGGTTGATAGGCAATGAGCAGTTCTTC. Complete variable domain (other parts from reference TRBV5-6 and TRBJ2-1): DAGVTQSPTHLIKTRGQQVTLRCSPKSGHDTVSWYQQALGQGPQFIFQYYEEEERQRGNFPDRFSGHQFPNYSSELNVNALLLGDSALYLCASSFGIGLIGNEQFFGPGTRLTVL.